The 6 T cell receptor beta chains presented below share a single source sample, sequenced in a study of T cell clones after liver transplantation. Libraries were prepared by immunoSEQ multiplex PCR; TCRdb keeps only in-frame clonotypes and omits some of them. The table lists around 70,000 clones, 92% of them singletons. Source: CD4+ T cells from blood, taken roughly 26 months after liver transplant. Receptors were obtained from a human patient who received a liver transplant. A share of the T cells may be of graft donor origin.

The chain uses TRBV9 and TRBJ2-3, with 8 bases identical to TRBD2. This CDR3 is built from 15 residues. V lost 4 bases to trimming and J lost 3 bases; unmatched junction nucleotides: 7. The germline CDR1 and CDR2 sequences are SGDLS and YYNGEE. CDR3 coding DNA: TGTGCCAGCAGCATTAGCGGGATTGGGACAGATACGCAGTATTTT. Its translation is CASSISGIGTDTQYF.

V gene TRBV11-2 combines with J gene TRBJ1-2; tentatively, D is TRBD1 (5 bases). Per germline, CDR1 SGHAT and CDR2 FQNNGV. The CDR3 is made up of 15 amino acids. Deletions cut 1 base from V and 8 bases from J, with 17 bases between. The CDR3 spells CASSLGRASLIGYTF. The DNA of the CDR3 is TGTGCCAGCAGCTTAGGCAGGGCATCATTAATAGGCTACACCTTC.

The chain is built from TRBV11-1 and TRBJ2-3; D remains unclear. Trimming stripped 5 bases from V and 2 bases from J, with 11 bases between. The germline V gene encodes CDR1 SGHAT and CDR2 FQDESV (reference sequence). The CDR3 length is 14 residues. In DNA, the CDR3 is TGTGCCAGCAGCCCCCGAGGCGCCACAGATACGCAGTATTTT. As protein: CASSPRGATDTQYF.

The rearrangement links TRBV7-3 to TRBJ2-1; 9 bases are shared with TRBD1. V trimming: 3 bases; J trimming: 6 bases; junction bases outside the gene matches: 6. The CDR3 sequence is 15 residues long. CDR1 SGHTA and CDR2 FQGTGA come from the germline V gene. The CDR3 region is CASSLGQGGVNEQFF. The CDR3 bases are TGTGCCAGCAGCTTGGGACAGGGTGGGGTCAATGAGCAGTTCTTC.

This clone was recorded only once. The chain joins TRBV18 to TRBJ1-1; D is uncertain. The CDR3 has 14 residues. Germline CDR1 and CDR2: KGHSH and LQKENI. Trimming pared 2 bases from V and 2 bases from J, leaving 9 bases between. Here the CDR3 reads CASSPGSRNTEAFF. In nucleotides, the CDR3 is TGTGCCAGCTCACCAGGATCGCGAAACACTGAAGCTTTCTTT. The full variable domain, in which reference TRBV18 and TRBJ1-1 provide the parts outside the CDR3, is NAGVMQNPRHLVRRRGQEARLRCSPMKGHSHVYWYRQLPEEGLKFMVYLQKENIIDESGMPKERFSAEFPKEGPSILRIQQVVRGDSAAYFCASSPGSRNTEAFFGQGTRLTVV.

This clone was detected once. The chain carries TRBV21-1 and TRBJ2-7; TRBD2 is the table's D call and was not checked against the DNA. TRBV21-1 is classified as a pseudogene. The CDR3 runs 13 residues. The CDR3 DNA is TGTGCCAGCAGCCGACGACCCTCACTAGTGCTGAAGGTC. Amino acid sequence: CASSRRPSLVLKV.